This TCR beta chain emerged from a study of T cell responses to AZD1222 COVID-19 vaccine. Trimming stripped 8 bases from V and 7 bases from J, with 12 bases between. Germline V gene data show CDR1 as SNHLY and CDR2 as FYNNEI. CDR3 length: 13 amino acids. This clone occurred once. Its specificity is not known. Second-dose timings of about 4 or about 12 weeks were pooled. Clones were sequenced by immunoSEQ multiplex PCR, and TCRdb holds only the in-frame ones, with some missing. Among approximately 96,000 clones listed, around 90% were seen once. Study outcomes and limitations: Repertoire samples came only from after the peak T cell response.

This receptor was taken from an adult who received the AZD1222 COVID-19 vaccine. The chain has TRBV2 and TRBJ1-6; D remains unclear. This material consisted of peripheral blood, taken 28 days after the second AZD1222 dose. The CDR3: CASVGRRNSPLHF. The DNA for the CDR3 is TGTGCCAGCGTCGGCAGAAGGAATTCACCCCTCCACTTT.